This T cell receptor beta chain was captured in a study of shared clonotypes between healthy human individuals. Background on the study: A donor's plate count was three for CD4 naive and three for CD4 memory; CD8 naive had two and CD8 memory one. Findings and limits, study-wide: Naive subsets, compared against memory subsets, generally had larger estimated richness values. When naive CD4 clonotypes were compared across a few donors, approximately 5% were shared. Represented diversity, genetic and exposure-history alike, was limited by few donors.

Generated by immunoSEQ multiplex PCR, the TCRdb table keeps only in-frame clones and is missing some. The sample has 2 million to 2.5 million clones, 85% to 95% seen once; the top ten hold about 0.36%. Trimming cost V 0 bases and J 3 bases, with 12 bases left between them. The germline V gene encodes CDR1 SGHRS and CDR2 YFSETQ. The CDR3 loop spans 15 amino acids. Of note for this clone: The antigen is not known.

Sequencing was done on a sample of naive CD4+ T cells from PBMCs. The subset denotes: CD45RA+ positively selected. V and J are TRBV5-1 and TRBJ1-1; D is undetermined. The clonotype comes from a man aged 18 to 29 in good health. Some clones in this sample may be carry-over from other donors' samples. The CDR3 reads CASSLENFVDTEAFF. For the CDR3, the DNA is TGCGCCAGCAGCTTGGAGAACTTTGTAGACACTGAAGCTTTCTTT.